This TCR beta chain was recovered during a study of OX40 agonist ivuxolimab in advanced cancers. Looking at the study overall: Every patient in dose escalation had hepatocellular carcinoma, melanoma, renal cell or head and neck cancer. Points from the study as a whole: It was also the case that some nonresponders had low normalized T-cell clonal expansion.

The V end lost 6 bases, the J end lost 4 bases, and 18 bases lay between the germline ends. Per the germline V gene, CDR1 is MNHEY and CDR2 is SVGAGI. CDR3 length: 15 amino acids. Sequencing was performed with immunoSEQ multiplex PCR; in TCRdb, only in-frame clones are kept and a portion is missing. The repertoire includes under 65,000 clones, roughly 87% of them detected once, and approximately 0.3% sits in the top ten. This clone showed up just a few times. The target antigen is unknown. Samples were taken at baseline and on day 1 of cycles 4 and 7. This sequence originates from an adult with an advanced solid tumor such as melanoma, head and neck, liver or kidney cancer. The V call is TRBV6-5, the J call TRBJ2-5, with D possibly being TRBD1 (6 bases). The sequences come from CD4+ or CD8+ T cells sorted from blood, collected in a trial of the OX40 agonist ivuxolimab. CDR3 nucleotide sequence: TGTGCCAGCAGCCCCACCCAGGGGATCGGAGAGACCCAGTACTTC. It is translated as CASSPTQGIGETQYF.